This TCR beta chain was identified during a study of cytomegalovirus exposure and HLA in healthy donors. Whole-study findings and limits: A later analysis associated roughly 15,000 TCR beta sequences with HLA alleles at a 0.05 false discovery rate.

Donors showed nominal health when sampled, although they likely had unrecorded immune exposures. The PCR employed 60 Vbeta primers together with 13 Jbeta primers. Clones were read by immunoSEQ multiplex PCR, and TCRdb kept only the in-frame ones, dropping some. The profile covers around 100,000 clones, with approximately 70% appearing a single time and roughly 0.92% taken by the ten largest. A word on this clone: The antigen remains undetermined.

Sample: PBMCs. The clonotype comes from a woman aged 25 to 45 in good health and CMV-seronegative.

This CDR3 reads CASSLVDREQYF. CDR3 nucleotides: TGTGCCAGCAGCTTAGTCGACAGGGAGCAGTACTTC. The chain joins TRBV7-2 to TRBJ2-7; a possible D gene is TRBD1 (6 bases). Trimming removed 1 base from V and 7 bases from J, with 8 bases in between. There are 12 residues in the CDR3. The germline gives CDR1 SGHTA, CDR2 FQGNSA.